Below, 32 T cell receptor beta chains from the same sample are listed, as sequenced in a study of blood T cell repertoires in COVID-19. This table comes from immunoSEQ multiplex PCR, and its TCRdb copy is limited to in-frame clones, with some not included. The sample holds roughly 80,000 clones; around 81% are singletons and the top ten take around 40%. The sequencing input was peripheral blood. The receptor set was obtained from a man at least 80 years old with acute or convalescent COVID-19.

The rearrangement uses TRBV18 and TRBJ2-7, with 8 positions matching TRBD2. V trimming: 4 bases; J trimming: 1 base; junction bases outside the gene matches: 6. The germline V gene encodes CDR1 KGHSH and CDR2 LQKENI. This CDR3 has 15 amino acids. DNA of the CDR3: TGTGCCAGCTCACTCCAGAGCGGGAGTTCCTACGAGCAGTACTTC. Protein: CASSLQSGSSYEQYF. Complete variable domain (other parts from reference TRBV18 and TRBJ2-7): NAGVMQNPRHLVRRRGQEARLRCSPMKGHSHVYWYRQLPEEGLKFMVYLQKENIIDESGMPKERFSAEFPKEGPSILRIQQVVRGDSAAYFCASSLQSGSSYEQYFGPGTRLTVT.

The chain employs TRBV7-3 and TRBJ2-1; perhaps TRBD2 as D (5 bases). This CDR3 region has 14 residues. The germline gives CDR1 SGHTA, CDR2 FQGTGA. Trimming shortened V by 4 bases and J by 7 bases, and 14 bases separated the two germline ends. The CDR3 protein is CASSSNTGGNEQFF. Here the CDR3 DNA reads TGTGCCAGCAGCTCTAACACCGGAGGAAATGAGCAGTTCTTC.

The chain is built from TRBV29-1 and TRBJ1-1; TRBD1 might be the D (5 bases). The CDR3 consists of 12 residues. Looked up from germline, CDR1 is SQVTM and CDR2 is ANQGSEA. Trimming cost V 4 bases and J 4 bases, with 10 bases left between them. The CDR3 is CSVVRDGTEAFF. DNA of the CDR3: TGCAGCGTTGTCAGGGATGGCACTGAAGCTTTCTTT.

The CDR3 reads CASNGGLPGSPLHF. CDR3 DNA sequence: TGTGCCAGCAACGGTGGGCTCCCAGGTTCACCCCTCCACTTT. The chain recombines TRBV2 with TRBJ1-6; no firm D call. The CDR3 is made up of 14 amino acids. Trimming cost V 7 bases and J 9 bases, with 16 bases left between them. Germline-derived CDR1 and CDR2 are SNHLY and FYNNEI.

This chain joins TRBV5-4 and TRBJ2-6; the D gene is possibly TRBD2 (6 bases). Germline-derived CDR1 and CDR2 are SGHNT and YYREEE (reference sequence). V was trimmed by 4 bases and J by 2 bases, leaving 10 bases between them. The CDR3 runs to 15 residues. The CDR3 sequence is CASSPRTTGANVLTF. The CDR3 nucleotides read TGTGCCAGCAGCCCGAGGACTACTGGGGCCAACGTCCTGACTTTC.

The chain uses TRBV7-2 and TRBJ2-1; D call uncertain. The CDR3 length is 16 residues. V was pared by 6 bases and J by 0 bases, with 15 bases between. Germline V gene sequence: CDR1 SGHTA, CDR2 FQGNSA. CDR3: CASSPQPGSSYNEQFF. CDR3 sequence (DNA): TGTGCCAGCAGTCCCCAGCCGGGTAGCTCCTACAATGAGCAGTTCTTC.

The chain joins TRBV11-3 to TRBJ2-5; D might be TRBD2 (6 bases). Trimming removed 1 base from V and 8 bases from J, with 11 bases in between. CDR1 and CDR2 (germline): SGHNT, YENEEA. This CDR3 contains 13 residues. This CDR3 is CASSLVLGGTQYF. The CDR3 bases are TGTGCCAGCAGCTTAGTTTTGGGGGGAACCCAGTACTTC.

J is TRBJ2-3 and V is TRBV7-9; 7 bases match TRBD2. Germline V gene sequence: CDR1 SEHNR, CDR2 FQNEAQ (reference sequence). The CDR3 sequence is 16 residues long. Trimming cost V 3 bases and J 7 bases; bases outside gene matches: 13. The CDR3 loop is CASSLGPGLAANTQYF. DNA of the CDR3: TGTGCCAGCAGCTTGGGCCCAGGGCTAGCGGCCAATACGCAGTATTTT. Looking up the rest from reference TRBV7-9 and TRBJ2-3 gives the full variable domain: DTGVSQNPRHKITKRGQNVTFRCDPISEHNRLYWYRQTLGQGPEFLTYFQNEAQLEKSRLLSDRFSAERPKGSFSTLEIQRTEQGDSAMYLCASSLGPGLAANTQYFGPGTRLTVL.

V usage is TRBV5-1 and J usage is TRBJ2-2; tentative D call: TRBD2 (7 bases). V dropped 2 bases and J dropped 4 bases, with 12 bases sitting between them. This CDR3 is built from 15 residues. The germline CDR1 and CDR2 sequences are SGHRS and YFSETQ. The CDR3, as DNA: TGCGCCAGCAGCTTACAGGGAGGGGGCACCGGGGAGCTGTTTTTT. Residues: CASSLQGGGTGELFF.

The rearrangement uses TRBV28 and TRBJ2-4; D gene unclear. Deletions cut 7 bases from V and 7 bases from J, with 14 bases between. This CDR3 is 13 amino acids long. The germline gives CDR1 MDHEN, CDR2 SYDVKM. CDR3: CASTGRDVNIQYF. CDR3 bases: TGTGCCAGCACAGGTCGTGACGTCAACATTCAGTACTTC. Drawing the rest from reference TRBV28 and TRBJ2-4, the complete variable domain is DVKVTQSSRYLVKRTGEKVFLECVQDMDHENMFWYRQDPGLGLRLIYFSYDVKMKEKGDIPEGYSVSREKKERFSLILESASTNQTSMYLCASTGRDVNIQYFGAGTRLSVL.

The V call is TRBV27, the J call TRBJ2-7; 9 bases fit TRBD1. V was pared by 5 bases and J by 3 bases, with 8 bases of the junction left unmatched. CDR3 length: 15 residues. The germline CDR1 and CDR2 sequences are MNHEY and SMNVEV (reference sequence). The CDR3 DNA reads as TGTGCCAGCAGTCCGCTGGGGACAGGGATCTACGAGCAGTACTTC. Protein sequence: CASSPLGTGIYEQYF.

The gene calls are TRBV5-1 and TRBJ2-3; 7 bases map to TRBD2. CDR1 is SGHRS, CDR2 YFSETQ, per germline. The CDR3 runs 16 residues. V lost 4 bases and J lost 0; bases outside the gene matches: 8. CDR3 DNA: TGCGCCAGCAGCAATAACCCGGGGGGTAGCACAGATACGCAGTATTTT. Residues: CASSNNPGGSTDTQYF.

This clone was detected ten times or more. V usage is TRBV3-1 (or the pseudogene TRBV3-2) and J usage is TRBJ1-4; 7 bases line up with TRBD1. Germline CDR1 LGHDT, CDR2 YNNKEL (reference sequence). Losses at the gene ends were 5 bases for V and 4 bases for J; bases not matched to a gene: 1. This CDR3 is built from 13 residues. This CDR3 reads CASSDRVNEKLFF. Here the CDR3 DNA reads TGTGCCAGCAGCGACAGGGTTAATGAAAAACTGTTTTTT.

The J gene is TRBJ2-7, the V gene TRBV5-1, with 10 bases lining up with TRBD2. J lost 3 bases, V lost 4 bases, and 4 bases had no gene match. The CDR3 is made up of 14 amino acids. Germline V gene lookup returns CDR1 SGHRS and CDR2 YFSETQ. CDR3 loop: CASSASSGSYEQYF. CDR3 nucleotides: TGCGCCAGCAGCGCTTCTAGCGGGAGCTACGAGCAGTACTTC.

This chain links TRBV20-1 with TRBJ2-7; 7 nucleotides line up with TRBD1. Germline V lookup: CDR1 DFQATT, CDR2 SNEGSKA (reference sequence). The CDR3 consists of 11 residues. V lost 4 bases to trimming and J lost 12 bases; unmatched junction nucleotides: 9. The CDR3 spells CSATQDRFSYF. As DNA, the CDR3 is TGCAGTGCTACCCAGGACAGGTTTTCGTACTTC.

This chain joins TRBV11-2 and TRBJ1-3; 9 bases are shared with TRBD1. Germline CDR1 is SGHAT and CDR2 is FQNNGV. The CDR3 is made up of 19 amino acids. Unmatched junction bases numbered 18, after V lost 4 bases and J lost 5 bases. The CDR3 DNA reads TGTGCCAGCAGCTCCGCCTCAAGGGGACAGGGTAATGCCAGAAACACCATATATTTT. Translating gives CASSSASRGQGNARNTIYF.

V usage is TRBV6-5 and J usage is TRBJ1-2, with D possibly matching TRBD1 (5 bases). Trimming removed 6 bases from V and 4 bases from J, with 9 bases in between. Germline V gives CDR1 MNHEY, CDR2 SVGAGI. The CDR3 sequence is 12 residues long. The DNA for the CDR3 is TGTGCCAGCAGGGGACTCCTCTATGGCTACACCTTC. Amino acid sequence: CASRGLLYGYTF.

CDR3 sequence reads: CSGWSGQETQYF. In DNA, the CDR3 is TGCAGCGGGTGGAGCGGGCAAGAGACCCAGTACTTC. The chain links TRBV29-1 to TRBJ2-5, with D perhaps TRBD2 (6 bases). The germline CDR1 and CDR2 sequences are SQVTM and ANQGSEA. CDR3 length equals 12 residues. With 7 bases removed from V and 2 bases from J, the gap between germline ends came to 11 bases.

DNA for the CDR3: TGTGCCAGCAGCACCACCTCAGGGGTCGGCTACACCTTC. This translates into CASSTTSGVGYTF. The chain has TRBV27 and TRBJ1-2; D is possibly TRBD1 (6 bases). Germline V gene data show CDR1 as MNHEY and CDR2 as SMNVEV (reference sequence). V shed 6 bases and J shed 8 bases, with 16 bases lying between them. This CDR3 is 13 amino acids long.

This clone was seen just once. The chain has TRBV30 and TRBJ2-7; D is unclear. Per germline, CDR1 GTSNPN and CDR2 SVGIG (reference sequence). The CDR3 length is 12 residues. The V gene lost 2 bases and the J gene lost 1 base, with 6 bases spanning the gap. In DNA, the CDR3 is TGTGCCTGGAGTTCGGTATCCTACGAGCAGTACTTC. It specifies CAWSSVSYEQYF.

This clone was counted between two and nine times. The chain employs TRBV7-2 and TRBJ2-3, with 16 bases aligning to TRBD2. Germline CDR1 is SGHTA and CDR2 is FQGNSA. CDR3 length: 16 amino acids. The J segment lost 6 bases and the V segment lost 5 bases, leaving 5 bases of the junction unmatched. The CDR3 DNA follows: TGTGCCAGCAGCGGGACTAGCGGGAGGGCCTCCGATACGCAGTATTTT. This codes for CASSGTSGRASDTQYF.

This clone has ten or more counts. The V gene is TRBV11-2, the J gene TRBJ1-6, with D uncertain. The CDR3 spans 15 residues. Germline CDR1 is SGHAT and CDR2 is FQNNGV. V was shortened by 3 bases and J by 6 bases, with 12 bases between the two germline ends. The CDR3 spells CASSFAGSRNSPLHF. The CDR3 bases are TGTGCCAGCAGCTTCGCCGGGAGCCGTAATTCACCCCTCCACTTT.

The V gene is TRBV14, the J gene TRBJ2-1; 10 bases agree with TRBD1. The CDR3 is made up of 16 amino acids. V was clipped by 0 bases and J by 15 bases; unmatched bases: 14. CDR1 SGHDN and CDR2 FVKESK come from the germline V gene. CDR3 region: CASSQDLRGQGTGRFF. CDR3 nucleotide sequence: TGTGCCAGCAGCCAAGACCTACGGGGACAGGGGACGGGGCGGTTCTTC.

The J gene is TRBJ2-1, the V gene TRBV11-2; TRBD2 matches at 7 bases. The ends lost 5 bases at V and 7 bases at J; junction bases unmatched: 11. Germline assignment: CDR1 SGHAT and CDR2 FQNNGV. The CDR3 sequence is 15 residues long. CDR3 protein: CASSLLGGVENEQFF. As DNA, the CDR3 is TGTGCCAGCAGCCTCCTTGGGGGGGTAGAGAATGAGCAGTTCTTC. Filled out from reference TRBV11-2 and TRBJ2-1, the complete variable domain reads EAGVAQSPRYKIIEKRQSVAFWCNPISGHATLYWYQQILGQGPKLLIQFQNNGVVDDSQLPKDRFSAERLKGVDSTLKIQPAKLEDSAVYLCASSLLGGVENEQFFGPGTRLTVL.

The chain employs TRBV10-3 and TRBJ2-7; 13 positions match TRBD2. The CDR3 is 14 residues long. V shed 6 bases, J shed 4 bases, and the junction held 3 bases outside the gene matches. Germline CDR1 reads ENHRY; CDR2 reads SYGVKD. CDR3 sequence reads: CAISRTSGSYEQYF. The DNA for the CDR3 is TGTGCCATCAGCCGGACTAGCGGGAGTTACGAGCAGTACTTC.

V gene TRBV6-5 combines with J gene TRBJ1-1, with 7 positions matching TRBD1. This CDR3 region has 14 residues. Germline V gives CDR1 MNHEY, CDR2 SVGAGI. The V segment lost 3 bases and the J segment 5 bases; nucleotides outside the gene matches: 6. The CDR3 region is CASSYSTGRTEAFF. CDR3 coding DNA: TGTGCCAGCAGTTATTCGACAGGGAGGACTGAAGCTTTCTTT.

V usage is TRBV9 and J usage is TRBJ2-7, with TRBD1 matching 8 bases. Losses at the gene ends were 4 bases for V and 5 bases for J; bases not matched to a gene: 5. The length of the CDR3 is 13 residues. In germline, CDR1 is SGDLS, CDR2 YYNGEE. The CDR3 sequence is CASSTQGANEQYF. The DNA for the CDR3 is TGTGCCAGCAGCACTCAGGGGGCGAACGAGCAGTACTTC.

V is TRBV7-8 and J is TRBJ2-5; 10 positions match TRBD2. The germline V gene has CDR1 SGHVS and CDR2 FQNEAQ. This CDR3 is built from 19 residues. V lost 4 bases and J lost 2; bases outside the gene matches: 16. The CDR3 bases are TGTGCCAGCAGCTCATGGACTAATCTAGCGGGAGTACCGCAAGAGACCCAGTACTTC. It specifies CASSSWTNLAGVPQETQYF.

This clone was picked up a small number of times. The chain recombines TRBV6-1 with TRBJ1-2; D is possibly TRBD1 (6 bases). Looked up from germline, CDR1 is MNHNS and CDR2 is SASEGT. The V gene lost 2 bases and the J gene lost 2 bases, with 12 bases spanning the gap. CDR3 length: 15 residues. The CDR3 DNA reads as TGTGCCAGCAGTGAATCTGGGGGCGCGAACTATGGCTACACCTTC. The encoded protein is CASSESGGANYGYTF.

The V call is TRBV5-1, the J call TRBJ1-2; 10 bases fit TRBD1. V lost 3 bases and J lost 8; bases outside the gene matches: 4. Germline CDR1 SGHRS, CDR2 YFSETQ. The CDR3 extends over 13 amino acids. The CDR3 bases are TGCGCCAGCAGCTCCGGACAGGGGGTCGGCTACACCTTC. This sequence encodes CASSSGQGVGYTF.

This chain connects TRBV6-5 to TRBJ1-5; D is perhaps TRBD1 (6 bases). In germline, CDR1 is MNHEY, CDR2 SVGAGI. The CDR3 has 14 amino acids. With 6 bases removed from V and 2 bases from J, the gap between germline ends came to 11 bases. CDR3 amino acids: CASRESGGNQPQHF. CDR3 DNA: TGTGCCAGCAGGGAGTCAGGGGGCAATCAGCCCCAGCATTTT.

The CDR3 DNA sequence: TGCGCCAGCAGCCAAGACACGGGGGGGCGGAATGAGCAGTTCTTC. It translates to CASSQDTGGRNEQFF. The J gene is TRBJ2-1, the V gene TRBV4-1; 8 bases map to TRBD2. The CDR3 loop spans 15 amino acids. Unmatched junction bases numbered 5, after V lost 0 bases and J lost 7 bases. Germline lookup yields CDR1 MGHRA and CDR2 YSYEKL.